This record covers a single T cell receptor (beta chain). These data belong to a study of blood T cell repertoires in COVID-19. The overall study: The United States, Italy and Spain provided the acute and convalescent COVID-19 samples. T cells, B-cell-depleted T cells, or PBMCs provided the cDNA or gDNA that served as material.

How the authors handled the data: Using reference gene primer amplification, nucleated cell counts were estimated. TCRdb's copy holds only in-frame clones and misses some; the assay was immunoSEQ multiplex PCR. V, J and clone size are those of that table, while D and trimming were read from the DNA. Of hundreds of thousands of clones listed, about 85% are singletons. Germline V gene data show CDR1 as SGDLS and CDR2 as YYNGEE. This CDR3 has 17 residues. Trimming removed 4 bases from V and 3 bases from J; junction bases left unmatched: 15. The TCR originated in a man between 18 and 29 years old with active or convalescent COVID-19. This chain joins TRBV9 and TRBJ1-1; TRBD1 matches at 7 bases. Input material: peripheral blood. The CDR3 sequence: CASSSHRGGRGYTEAFF. For the CDR3, the DNA is TGTGCCAGCAGCTCCCACCGGGGAGGCAGGGGGTACACTGAAGCTTTCTTT.